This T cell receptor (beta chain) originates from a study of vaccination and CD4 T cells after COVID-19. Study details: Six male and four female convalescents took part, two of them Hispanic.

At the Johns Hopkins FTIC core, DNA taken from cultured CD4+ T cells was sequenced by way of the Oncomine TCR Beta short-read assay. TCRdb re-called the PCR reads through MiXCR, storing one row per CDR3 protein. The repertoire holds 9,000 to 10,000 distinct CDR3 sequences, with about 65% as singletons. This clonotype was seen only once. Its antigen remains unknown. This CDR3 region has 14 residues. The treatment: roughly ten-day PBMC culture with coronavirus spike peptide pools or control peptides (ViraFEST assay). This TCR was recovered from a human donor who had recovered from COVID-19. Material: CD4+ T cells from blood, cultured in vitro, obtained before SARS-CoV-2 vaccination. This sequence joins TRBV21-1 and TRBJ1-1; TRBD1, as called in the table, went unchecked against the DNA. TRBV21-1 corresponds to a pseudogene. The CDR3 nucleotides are TGTGCCAGCAGTCGACAGGGTATGGACACTGAAGCTTTCTTT. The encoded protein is CASSRQGMDTEAFF.